The 11 T cell receptor beta chains given below trace back to one sample, sequenced in a study of CD8 T cells in Susac syndrome. Random hexamers were used to reverse transcribe roughly 0.45 to 1 ug of RNA. One entry per CDR3 protein results from TCRdb running MiXCR on the immunoSEQ multiplex PCR reads. The sample shows approximately 100,000 distinct CDR3 sequences, roughly 92% of them seen only once. The sample was CD8+ T cells from PBMCs. These receptors were obtained from a human donor in good health.

This clonotype has just one count. The rearrangement uses TRBV20-1 and TRBJ1-3; the match to TRBD1 covers 8 bases. CDR1 is DFQATT, CDR2 SNEGSKA, per germline (reference sequence). Germline trimming cut 6 bases from V and 0 bases from J; bases unmatched to any gene: 7. CDR3 length: 15 residues. The CDR3 region is CSARTGRLSGNTIYF. CDR3 nucleotides: TGCAGTGCACGGACAGGGCGACTCTCTGGAAACACCATATATTTT.

This clonotype occurred a few times. V and J are TRBV5-1 and TRBJ2-7; 11 bases match TRBD2. From germline, CDR1 is SGHRS and CDR2 YFSETQ. The CDR3 sequence is 17 residues long. Trimming took 4 bases from V and 2 from J; bases not matched to a gene: 11. CDR3 region: CASSLVKTSGGTYEQYF. CDR3 in DNA: TGCGCCAGCAGCCTGGTAAAAACTAGCGGGGGTACCTACGAGCAGTACTTC.

The V and J genes are TRBV19 and TRBJ1-2, with 8 positions matching TRBD1. With 9 bases clipped from V and 2 bases from J, the junction kept 2 bases outside the gene matches. CDR1 and CDR2 (germline): LNHDA, SQIVND (reference sequence). The length of the CDR3 is 12 residues. The CDR3 protein is CASRTGNYGYTF. The DNA for the CDR3 is TGTGCCAGCCGGACAGGGAACTATGGCTACACCTTC.

This rearrangement joins TRBV19 to TRBJ1-5; the match to TRBD1 covers 9 bases. J gave up 4 bases and V 6 bases, and 4 bases lay outside the gene matches. Per the germline V gene, CDR1 is LNHDA and CDR2 is SQIVND (reference sequence). The CDR3 length is 14 residues. The CDR3 loop reads CASSKDRGNQPQHF. The CDR3 DNA is TGTGCCAGTAGCAAGGACAGGGGTAATCAGCCCCAGCATTTT.

The genes are TRBV4-2 and TRBJ2-3; no firm D call. Per germline, CDR1 LGHNA and CDR2 YNFKEQ. The ends were cut back, 0 bases at V and 0 bases at J, with 10 bases in the middle. The CDR3 has 16 amino acids. The CDR3 nucleotides are TGTGCCAGCAGCCAAGATCTACGAGGCAGCACAGATACGCAGTATTTT. Its protein product is CASSQDLRGSTDTQYF.

The rearrangement links TRBV4-2 to TRBJ2-7; D assignment may be TRBD1 or TRBD2 (5 bases each). CDR3 length equals 15 residues. The V end lost 0 bases, the J end lost 3 bases, and 12 bases lay between the germline ends. Germline loops: CDR1 LGHNA, CDR2 YNFKEQ. Here the CDR3 DNA reads TGTGCCAGCAGCCAAGATCCGGGACCACGCTACGAGCAGTACTTC. It encodes CASSQDPGPRYEQYF.

The J gene is TRBJ2-7, the V gene TRBV29-1, with D uncertain. The germline V and J ends were trimmed by 4 bases and 3 bases, with 7 bases remaining between them. The germline V gene encodes CDR1 SQVTM and CDR2 ANQGSEA. The CDR3 has 11 amino acids. CDR3 DNA sequence: TGCAGCGTTGCCGGGCGCTACGAGCAGTACTTC. It yields the protein CSVAGRYEQYF.

This rearrangement joins TRBV29-1 to TRBJ2-7; TRBD1 might be the D (5 bases). V lost 2 bases, J lost 2 bases, and 13 bases lay in between. The CDR3 loop spans 14 amino acids. Germline CDR1 and CDR2: SQVTM and ANQGSEA. CDR3 region: CSVERRTGTYEQYF. Written as DNA, the CDR3 is TGCAGCGTTGAAAGACGTACAGGAACCTACGAGCAGTACTTC.

The gene calls are TRBV5-1 and TRBJ2-7; D call uncertain. This CDR3 has 14 amino acids. Trimming pared 1 base from V and 0 bases from J, leaving 8 bases between. Germline V gives CDR1 SGHRS, CDR2 YFSETQ. The CDR3 sequence: CASSLRQSSYEQYF. The CDR3 DNA sequence: TGCGCCAGCAGCTTGCGCCAGAGCTCCTACGAGCAGTACTTC.

The chain uses TRBV5-1 and TRBJ2-6; tentatively, D is TRBD1 (5 bases). V was pared by 2 bases and J by 0 bases, with 12 bases between. The length of the CDR3 is 17 residues. Germline CDR1 is SGHRS and CDR2 is YFSETQ. In nucleotides, the CDR3 is TGCGCCAGCAGCTTTACCAGGGCCGGCTCTGGGGCCAACGTCCTGACTTTC. It yields the protein CASSFTRAGSGANVLTF.

Written as DNA, the CDR3 is TGTGCCAGCAGCTTAGGAGTGGTGCAGTTCTTC. Translation: CASSLGVVQFF. This chain uses TRBV7-2 with TRBJ2-1, with D unclear. The length of the CDR3 is 11 residues. Between the trimmed V and J ends, which lost 1 base and 12 bases, there was a span of 7 bases. The germline CDR1 and CDR2 sequences are SGHTA and FQGNSA.